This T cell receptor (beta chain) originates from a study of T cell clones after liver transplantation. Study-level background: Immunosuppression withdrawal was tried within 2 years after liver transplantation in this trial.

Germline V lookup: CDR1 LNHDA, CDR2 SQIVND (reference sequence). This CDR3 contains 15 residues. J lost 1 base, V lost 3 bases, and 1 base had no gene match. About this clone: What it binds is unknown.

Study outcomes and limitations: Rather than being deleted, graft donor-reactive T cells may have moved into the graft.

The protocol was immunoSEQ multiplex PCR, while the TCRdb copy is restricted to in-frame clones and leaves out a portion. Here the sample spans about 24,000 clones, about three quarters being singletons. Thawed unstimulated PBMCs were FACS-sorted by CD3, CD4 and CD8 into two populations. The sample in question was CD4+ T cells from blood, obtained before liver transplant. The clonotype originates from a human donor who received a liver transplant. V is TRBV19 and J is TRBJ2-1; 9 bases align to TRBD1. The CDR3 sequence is CASSMDRGSYNEQFF. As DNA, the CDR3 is TGTGCCAGTAGTATGGACAGGGGTTCCTACAATGAGCAGTTCTTC.